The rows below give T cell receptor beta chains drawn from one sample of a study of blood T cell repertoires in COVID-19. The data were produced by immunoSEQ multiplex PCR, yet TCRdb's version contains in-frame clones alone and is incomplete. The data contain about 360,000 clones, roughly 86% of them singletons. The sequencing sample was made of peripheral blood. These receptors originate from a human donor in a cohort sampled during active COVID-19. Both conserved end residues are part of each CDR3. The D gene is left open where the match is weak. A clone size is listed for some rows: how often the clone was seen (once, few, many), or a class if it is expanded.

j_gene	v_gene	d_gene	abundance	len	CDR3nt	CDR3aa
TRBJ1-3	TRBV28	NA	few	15	TGTGCCAGCATTGGGGACTCACGCTCTGGAAACACCATATATTTT	CASIGDSRSGNTIYF
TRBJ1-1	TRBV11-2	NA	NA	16	TGTGCCAGCAGGTTACTGACACTGGGGGGAAACACTGAAGCTTTCTTT	CASRLLTLGGNTEAFF
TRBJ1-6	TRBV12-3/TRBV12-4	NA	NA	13	TGTGCCAGCCGCGCAACCTATAATTCACCCCTCCACTTT	CASRATYNSPLHF
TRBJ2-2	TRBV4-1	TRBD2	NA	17	TGCGCCAGCAGCCAAGATAGGGCGGGAGGGAACACCGGGGAGCTGTTTTTT	CASSQDRAGGNTGELFF
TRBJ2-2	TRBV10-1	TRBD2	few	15	TGCGCCAGCAGTCCCGCGGGAGGGCCCGGTGGGGAGCTGTTTTTT	CASSPAGGPGGELFF
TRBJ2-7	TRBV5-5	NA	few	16	TGTGCCAGCAGCCGAACGGGGGGCGGGGGTCCCTACGAGCAGTACTTC	CASSRTGGGGPYEQYF
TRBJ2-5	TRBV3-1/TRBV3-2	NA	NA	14	TGTGCCAGCAGCCAAGTTGTAGTACAAGAGACCCAGTACTTC	CASSQVVVQETQYF
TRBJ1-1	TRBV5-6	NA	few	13	TGTGCCAGCACCCAGCAGGGTCTCACTGAAGCTTTCTTT	CASTQQGLTEAFF
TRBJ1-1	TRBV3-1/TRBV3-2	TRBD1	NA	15	TGTGCCAGCATAAGAGGGGGCGACCATTCTGGTGAAGCTTTCTTT	CASIRGGDHSGEAFF
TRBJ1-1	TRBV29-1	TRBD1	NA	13	TGCAGCGTGGCACAGGGGGTCGGCACTGAAGCTTTCTTT	CSVAQGVGTEAFF
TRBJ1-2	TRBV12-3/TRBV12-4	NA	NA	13	TGTGCCAGCAGTTTCCGGGGGAAGGGCGGCTACACCTTC	CASSFRGKGGYTF
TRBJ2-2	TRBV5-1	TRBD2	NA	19	TGCGCCAGCAGCCCGGAGACTAGCGGGGGAGCCGCGAACACCGGGGAGCTGTTTTTT	CASSPETSGGAANTGELFF
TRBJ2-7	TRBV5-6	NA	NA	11	TGTGCCAGCAGCTTGCAGAACGAGCAGTACTTC	CASSLQNEQYF
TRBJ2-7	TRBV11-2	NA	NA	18	TGTGCCAGCAGCTCCGGGGGGCAATACCCTCGCCCCAGCTACGAGCAGTACTTC	CASSSGGQYPRPSYEQYF
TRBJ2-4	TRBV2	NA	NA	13	TGTGCCAGCAGACTGGACAGTGGACACATTCAGTACTTC	CASRLDSGHIQYF
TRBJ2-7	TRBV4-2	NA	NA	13	TGTGCCAGCAGCCAGGATCCTCTCAGGGAGCAGTACTTC	CASSQDPLREQYF
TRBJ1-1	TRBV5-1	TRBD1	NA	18	TGCGCCAGCAGCTTACTCTCTCTGACAGGGGGCGTGAACACTGAAGCTTTCTTT	CASSLLSLTGGVNTEAFF
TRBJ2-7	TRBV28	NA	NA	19	TGTGCCAGCAGCCCAATGGAGGGAAGGGGATCATCATCACCCTACGAGCAGTACTTC	CASSPMEGRGSSSPYEQYF
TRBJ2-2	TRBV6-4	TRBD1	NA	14	TGTGCCAGCAGTGAGACAGGGCCCCACGGGGAGCTGTTTTTT	CASSETGPHGELFF
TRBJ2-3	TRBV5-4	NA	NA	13	TGTGCCAGCAGCCCCCTGAGGACAGATACGCAGTATTTT	CASSPLRTDTQYF
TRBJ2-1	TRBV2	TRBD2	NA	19	TGTGCCAGCAGTGATTGGGGACTAGCGGGGGGGACCCGGTACAATGAGCAGTTCTTC	CASSDWGLAGGTRYNEQFF
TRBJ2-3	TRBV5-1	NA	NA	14	TGCGCCAGCAGCCCCGGAGGGGGGGGAGATACGCAGTATTTT	CASSPGGGGDTQYF
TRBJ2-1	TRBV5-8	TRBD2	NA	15	TGTGCCAGCAGCTTGGGACTAGCGGGAGTACGGGAGCAGTTCTTC	CASSLGLAGVREQFF
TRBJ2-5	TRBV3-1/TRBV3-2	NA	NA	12	TGTGCCAGCAGCCCCGGTTGGGAGACCCAGTACTTC	CASSPGWETQYF
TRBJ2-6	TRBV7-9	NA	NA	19	TGTGCCAGCACCGCCCCCCCAGGAACGGGAAACTCTGGGGCCAACGTCCTGACTTTC	CASTAPPGTGNSGANVLTF
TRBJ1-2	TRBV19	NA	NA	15	TGTGCCAGTAGTTCCGAGGGGGTTCAAAACTATGGCTACACCTTC	CASSSEGVQNYGYTF
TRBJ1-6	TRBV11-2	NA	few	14	TGTGCCAGCAGCTCCCTGACTGACTCCTCACCCCTCCACTTT	CASSSLTDSSPLHF
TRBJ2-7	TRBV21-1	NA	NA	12	TGTGCCAGCACCACCCGGTTGCACGAGCAGTACTTC	CASTTRLHEQYF
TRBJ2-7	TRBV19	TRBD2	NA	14	TGTGCCAGTAGTATGACTAGCGGGAGTTACGAGCAGTACTTC	CASSMTSGSYEQYF
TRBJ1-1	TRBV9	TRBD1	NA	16	TGTGCCAGCAGCCCTAGAACGGGGACAGCATTCACTGAAGCTTTCTTT	CASSPRTGTAFTEAFF
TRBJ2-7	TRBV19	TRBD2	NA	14	TGTGCCAGTAGTAGGAGCGGGAGTGGTAACGAGCAGTACTTC	CASSRSGSGNEQYF
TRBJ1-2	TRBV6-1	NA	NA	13	TGTGCCAGCAGTGAAAACAGGGCCTATGGCTACACCTTC	CASSENRAYGYTF
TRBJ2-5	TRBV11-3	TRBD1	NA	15	TGTGCCAGCAGCTTAGCCGGCAGGGGGTCAGAGACCCAGTACTTC	CASSLAGRGSETQYF
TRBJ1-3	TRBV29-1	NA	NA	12	TGCAGCGTTGTCCCGTCCGGAAACACCATATATTTT	CSVVPSGNTIYF
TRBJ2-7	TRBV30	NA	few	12	TGTGCCTGGGCCCCAGGGCCCTACGAGCAGTACTTC	CAWAPGPYEQYF
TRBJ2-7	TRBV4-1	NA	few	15	TGCGCCAGCAGCCAGACGGACAGCCTAATCTACGAGCAGTACTTC	CASSQTDSLIYEQYF
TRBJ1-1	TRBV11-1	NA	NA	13	TGTGCCAGCAGCTTAAACGGTAACACTGAAGCTTTCTTT	CASSLNGNTEAFF